This T cell receptor beta chain was recovered during a study of human T cells and chemical hapten exposure. Study-wide results and caveats: The donors suffered from alopecia, so their immune response may not match that of healthy people.

From the RACE reads, TCRdb called clonotypes with MiXCR, one entry per CDR3 protein. Here the sample spans about 110,000 distinct CDR3 sequences, roughly 9.6% being singletons. This clonotype appeared many times. The antigen is unknown. The time point: patch test 1, 2 weeks after DPC sensitization. Treatment defined: therapeutic diphenylcyclopropenone sensitization with weekly scalp DPC. Suited to DPC and affected by alopecia, the donors ranged from 18 to 70 years old. The V end lost 3 bases, the J end lost 0 bases, and 8 bases lay between the germline ends. In germline, CDR1 is DFQATT, CDR2 SNEGSKA (reference sequence). The CDR3 totals 13 residues.

The clonotype originates from a woman in her thirties or forties with alopecia areata. Some clones in this sample may be carry-over from other donors' samples. The chain carries TRBV20-1 and TRBJ1-1; D is unclear. This sample comprised whole blood, obtained in connection with sensitization to the hapten diphenylcyclopropenone (DPC). DNA of the CDR3: TGCAGTGCTAGGGCAGGAATGAACACTGAAGCTTTCTTT. This codes for CSARAGMNTEAFF.